The 15 T cell receptor beta chains given below trace back to one sample, sequenced in a study of identical twins. In TCRdb, the 5' RACE reads were re-called with MiXCR into one record per CDR3 protein. The profile shows roughly 250,000 distinct CDR3 sequences, roughly 7% of them singletons. The sample also formed part of further work on yellow fever vaccine responses in identical twins.

What was sequenced was memory (CD45RO+) T cells sorted from blood. The receptors were gathered from a woman aged 18-30 years in good health.

This clonotype was found many times. This sequence joins TRBV5-1 and TRBJ1-2; possible D gene TRBD1, 5 bases. CDR1 and CDR2 (germline): SGHRS, YFSETQ. The CDR3 length is 13 residues. Trimming stripped 0 bases from V and 7 bases from J, with 10 bases between. The DNA of the CDR3 is TGCGCCAGCAGCTTGGGTGGGGACCTTGGCTACACCTTC. As protein: CASSLGGDLGYTF. The complete variable domain, with remaining parts taken from reference TRBV5-1 and TRBJ1-2, reads KAGVTQTPRYLIKTRGQQVTLSCSPISGHRSVSWYQQTPGQGLQFLFEYFSETQRNKGNFPGRFSGRQFSNSRSEMNVSTLELGDSALYLCASSLGGDLGYTFGSGTRLTVV.

The rearrangement joins TRBV5-6 to TRBJ1-2; a weak D match, TRBD1 (5 bases). This CDR3 has 17 amino acids. V lost 4 bases to trimming and J lost 6 bases, with 25 bases between them. Germline lookup yields CDR1 SGHDT and CDR2 YYEEEE. The CDR3 spells CASSPVVGTGRADGYTF. The CDR3 region has the DNA TGTGCCAGCAGCCCCGTCGTGGGCACAGGCAGGGCGGATGGCTACACCTTC. Combining the CDR3 with reference TRBV5-6 and TRBJ1-2 gives the whole variable domain DAGVTQSPTHLIKTRGQQVTLRCSPKSGHDTVSWYQQALGQGPQFIFQYYEEEERQRGNFPDRFSGHQFPNYSSELNVNALLLGDSALYLCASSPVVGTGRADGYTFGSGTRLTVV.

This clonotype was observed a handful of times. The chain recombines TRBV7-9 with TRBJ1-1; D not resolved. This CDR3 contains 15 residues. In germline, CDR1 is SEHNR, CDR2 FQNEAQ (reference sequence). V lost 5 bases, J lost 0 bases, and 13 bases lay in between. CDR3 in DNA: TGTGCCAGCAGCCAGAACGCGAACTTGAACACTGAAGCTTTCTTT. Amino acid sequence: CASSQNANLNTEAFF.

This clonotype occurred many times. The chain carries TRBV5-1 and TRBJ1-1; 11 bases fit TRBD1. With V trimmed by 4 bases and J by 1 base, 6 bases remained unmatched. The CDR3 totals 16 residues. CDR1 and CDR2 (germline): SGHRS, YFSETQ. CDR3: CASSPGTGGKNTEAFF. In DNA form, the CDR3 reads TGCGCCAGCAGCCCCGGGACAGGGGGTAAGAACACTGAAGCTTTCTTT. The entire variable domain, with the rest obtained from reference TRBV5-1 and TRBJ1-1, is as follows: KAGVTQTPRYLIKTRGQQVTLSCSPISGHRSVSWYQQTPGQGLQFLFEYFSETQRNKGNFPGRFSGRQFSNSRSEMNVSTLELGDSALYLCASSPGTGGKNTEAFFGQGTRLTVV.

CDR3 DNA: TGTGCCAGCAGACCCAGCGGGGGGGCAATCGGGGAGCTGTTTTTT. Protein: CASRPSGGAIGELFF. This chain links TRBV7-7 with TRBJ2-2; TRBD2 matches 10 bases. The J segment lost 7 bases and the V segment lost 6 bases, leaving 8 bases of the junction unmatched. Germline assignment: CDR1 SSHAT and CDR2 FNYEAQ (reference sequence). The CDR3 contains 15 residues.

This clonotype was detected only a few times. This sequence joins TRBV18 and TRBJ2-6, with D possibly TRBD2 on 6 matching bases. V lost 2 bases and J 3 bases, leaving 8 bases between the germline ends. Germline lookup yields CDR1 KGHSH and CDR2 LQKENI. The CDR3 runs to 15 residues. The DNA for the CDR3 is TGTGCCAGCTCACCAGGAGGGCTTGGGGCCAACGTCCTGACTTTC. This sequence encodes CASSPGGLGANVLTF.

The chain links TRBV7-8 to TRBJ1-6, with 8 bases that match TRBD1. This CDR3 comprises 15 residues. The germline CDR1 and CDR2 sequences are SGHVS and FQNEAQ. Trimming took 3 bases from V and 7 from J; bases not matched to a gene: 5. CDR3 protein: CASSFGQGENSPLHF. The DNA of the CDR3 is TGTGCCAGCAGCTTTGGACAGGGAGAAAATTCACCCCTCCACTTT.

This clonotype showed up many times. The chain couples TRBV2 to TRBJ2-2, with D perhaps matching TRBD1 (6 bases). The V end lost 6 bases, the J end lost 7 bases, and 15 bases lay between the germline ends. This CDR3 has 14 amino acids. Looked up from germline, CDR1 is SNHLY and CDR2 is FYNNEI. Here the CDR3 DNA reads TGTGCCAGCAGAAAAGACACAGGGTACGGGGAGCTGTTTTTT. Its translation: CASRKDTGYGELFF.

This chain joins TRBV24-1 and TRBJ1-2; 7 bases fit TRBD1. V lost 3 bases, J lost 3 bases, and 0 bases stayed unmatched. Germline values: CDR1 KGHDR, CDR2 SFDVKD. This CDR3 comprises 13 residues. CDR3 nucleotides: TGTGCCACCAGTGATACAGGGGACTATGGCTACACCTTC. This encodes CATSDTGDYGYTF.

The table lists this clonotype with many counts. The chain recombines TRBV12-3 or TRBV12-4 with TRBJ1-6; D might be TRBD1 (5 bases). The CDR3 extends over 16 amino acids. Between the trimmed V and J ends, which lost 5 bases and 0 bases, there was a span of 11 bases. The CDR3 sequence: CASSPGLISYNSPLHF. The CDR3 bases are TGTGCCAGCAGTCCGGGACTGATCTCCTATAATTCACCCCTCCACTTT.

The chain combines TRBV9 with TRBJ1-2; D may be TRBD1 (5 bases). This CDR3 region has 16 residues. Between the trimmed V and J ends, which lost 2 bases and 5 bases, there was a span of 19 bases. Germline CDR1 reads SGDLS; CDR2 reads YYNGEE. The CDR3 spells CASSVGGGALIYGYTF. The CDR3 DNA follows: TGTGCCAGCAGCGTTGGGGGAGGGGCCCTGATTTATGGCTACACCTTC.

This sequence joins TRBV5-1 and TRBJ2-7; no reliable D call. V was pared by 0 bases and J by 2 bases, with 9 bases between. The germline V gene encodes CDR1 SGHRS and CDR2 YFSETQ. This CDR3 has 14 residues. CDR3 nucleotide sequence: TGCGCCAGCAGCTTGGTTGCAGCCACCTACGAGCAGTACTTC. Residues: CASSLVAATYEQYF.

This clonotype was seen more than once but under ten times. The chain combines TRBV5-6 with TRBJ1-5; D remains unclear. The germline gives CDR1 SGHDT, CDR2 YYEEEE. The CDR3 sequence is 16 residues long. The germline V and J ends were trimmed by 2 bases and 7 bases, with 19 bases remaining between them. The CDR3 coding sequence is TGTGCCAGCAGCTTTGGTGGTCTGAGGGCTCGGCAGCCCCAGCATTTT. It codes for CASSFGGLRARQPQHF. Full variable domain (rest looked up from reference TRBV5-6 and TRBJ1-5): DAGVTQSPTHLIKTRGQQVTLRCSPKSGHDTVSWYQQALGQGPQFIFQYYEEEERQRGNFPDRFSGHQFPNYSSELNVNALLLGDSALYLCASSFGGLRARQPQHFGDGTRLSIL.

The rearrangement uses TRBV20-1 and TRBJ2-1; 10 bases are a match to TRBD2. The germline gives CDR1 DFQATT, CDR2 SNEGSKA (reference sequence). Losses at the gene ends were 0 bases for V and 0 bases for J; bases not matched to a gene: 11. The CDR3 sequence is 19 residues long. The CDR3 sequence is CSARERAGGKGSSYNEQFF. The CDR3 DNA is TGCAGTGCTAGAGAACGAGCGGGGGGGAAAGGAAGCTCCTACAATGAGCAGTTCTTC.

This clonotype was seen a few times. The rearrangement uses TRBV5-1 and TRBJ2-1; 13 nucleotides align to TRBD2. The germline gives CDR1 SGHRS, CDR2 YFSETQ. The CDR3 runs to 15 residues. V shed 5 bases and J 7 bases; nucleotides not matched to a gene: 6. The CDR3 protein is CASRDGLAGVNEQFF. CDR3 coding DNA: TGCGCCAGCAGGGATGGACTAGCGGGAGTGAATGAGCAGTTCTTC.